The 20 T cell receptor beta chains in this list originate from one sample, sequenced in a study of cytomegalovirus exposure and HLA in healthy donors. With 60 Vbeta and 13 Jbeta primers, the PCR was carried out. TCRdb's copy holds only in-frame clones and misses some; the assay was immunoSEQ multiplex PCR. The sample shows nearly 200,000 clones, about 81% of them seen only once. Sequenced input: PBMCs. The receptors originated from a woman aged 50 to 65 in good health and CMV-seropositive.

This chain links TRBV28 with TRBJ1-5, with a weak D call TRBD1 (6 bases). Trimming removed 3 bases from V and 0 bases from J, with 9 bases in between. Looked up from germline, CDR1 is MDHEN and CDR2 is SYDVKM. The CDR3 has 15 amino acids. The CDR3 DNA is TGTGCCAGCAGTTTGAGGGGGTATAGCAATCAGCCCCAGCATTTT. Its translation is CASSLRGYSNQPQHF.

This clone was detected a few times. The chain uses TRBV5-1 and TRBJ1-1; possible D gene TRBD1, 6 bases. The germline gives CDR1 SGHRS, CDR2 YFSETQ. CDR3 length: 16 amino acids. V shed 4 bases and J shed 5 bases, with 21 bases lying between them. The DNA of the CDR3 is TGCGCCAGCAGCCCCACCGGGACACCAAGGGAAACTGAAGCTTTCTTT. Translated: CASSPTGTPRETEAFF.

The chain carries TRBV7-8 and TRBJ2-7; TRBD1 aligns across 10 bases. CDR3 length: 14 residues. The ends lost 6 bases at V and 2 bases at J; junction bases unmatched: 4. The germline gives CDR1 SGHVS, CDR2 FQNEAQ. The CDR3 sequence is CASRKDRGAYEQYF. CDR3 nucleotides: TGTGCCAGCAGGAAGGACAGGGGGGCCTACGAGCAGTACTTC.

A single count supports this clone. Additional DNA sequences in this sample encode the identical CDR3. The chain carries TRBV5-1 and TRBJ1-1, with 7 bases identical to TRBD1. Looked up from germline, CDR1 is SGHRS and CDR2 is YFSETQ. V lost 0 bases and J lost 5; bases outside the gene matches: 4. The CDR3 contains 14 residues. DNA of the CDR3: TGCGCCAGCAGCTTGGGACAGGGTTTAACTGAAGCTTTCTTT. Translating gives CASSLGQGLTEAFF. Supplemented by reference TRBV5-1 and TRBJ1-1, the full variable domain reads KAGVTQTPRYLIKTRGQQVTLSCSPISGHRSVSWYQQTPGQGLQFLFEYFSETQRNKGNFPGRFSGRQFSNSRSEMNVSTLELGDSALYLCASSLGQGLTEAFFGQGTRLTVV.

The gene calls are TRBV7-9 and TRBJ1-1; D not resolved. V was pared by 3 bases and J by 0 bases, with 11 bases between. Germline CDR1 SEHNR, CDR2 FQNEAQ (reference sequence). The CDR3 runs 15 residues. CDR3 DNA: TGTGCCAGCAGCTTTGAAGGACTGATGAACACTGAAGCTTTCTTT. The encoded protein is CASSFEGLMNTEAFF.

This rearrangement joins TRBV6-1 to TRBJ2-4, with 7 bases that match TRBD1. CDR3 length: 13 residues. J lost 12 bases, V lost 7 bases, and 12 bases had no gene match. Germline-derived CDR1 and CDR2 are MNHNS and SASEGT. Here the CDR3 DNA reads TGTGCCAGCACCCAAGAGCCCTGGGACAGTCAGTACTTC. Its translation: CASTQEPWDSQYF.

V usage is TRBV29-1 and J usage is TRBJ2-3, with 9 bases that match TRBD2. V lost 3 bases to trimming and J lost 2 bases; unmatched junction nucleotides: 9. Per the germline V gene, CDR1 is SQVTM and CDR2 is ANQGSEA. The CDR3 runs 16 residues. This CDR3 is CSVEGGGGAITDTQYF. The CDR3, as DNA: TGCAGCGTTGAGGGGGGCGGGGGGGCAATCACAGATACGCAGTATTTT.

The rearrangement joins TRBV11-2 to TRBJ2-2; tentative D call: TRBD2 (5 bases). The CDR3 extends over 16 amino acids. Trimming stripped 6 bases from V and 2 bases from J, with 16 bases between. The germline CDR1 and CDR2 sequences are SGHAT and FQNNGV. CDR3 amino acids: CASRRPREGNTGELFF. CDR3 in DNA: TGTGCCAGCAGGCGACCGAGAGAGGGAAACACCGGGGAGCTGTTTTTT.

The chain combines TRBV6-6 with TRBJ1-4; 8 bases map to TRBD1. Trimming took 11 bases from V and 4 from J; bases not matched to a gene: 9. Germline-derived CDR1 and CDR2 are MNHNY and SVGAGI (reference sequence). CDR3 size: 14 residues. Here the CDR3 reads CAAARGLSNEKLFF. CDR3 DNA sequence: TGTGCCGCAGCCAGGGGGCTTAGTAATGAAAAACTGTTTTTT.

CDR3 nucleotides: TGCAGCGGGGACAGTAGCAGAGGCTACACCTTC. Translating it yields CSGDSSRGYTF. J is TRBJ1-2 and V is TRBV29-1; 7 nucleotides line up with TRBD1. Germline loops: CDR1 SQVTM, CDR2 ANQGSEA. The CDR3 consists of 11 residues. J was trimmed by 8 bases and V by 7 bases; bases with no gene match: 7. Drawing the rest from reference TRBV29-1 and TRBJ1-2, the complete variable domain is SAVISQKPSRDICQRGTSLTIQCQVDSQVTMMFWYRQQPGQSLTLIATANQGSEATYESGFVIDKFPISRPNLTFSTLTVSNMSPEDSSIYLCSGDSSRGYTFGSGTRLTVV.

The CDR3 spells CASSVGRPSTHEQYF. CDR3 sequence (DNA): TGTGCCAGCAGCGTAGGACGGCCCTCGACACACGAGCAGTACTTC. The chain is built from TRBV9 and TRBJ2-7; unclear D gene. V was shortened by 0 bases and J by 5 bases, with 15 bases between the two germline ends. The CDR3 is 15 residues long. Germline lookup yields CDR1 SGDLS and CDR2 YYNGEE.

The genes are TRBV5-5 and TRBJ2-7, with 11 bases that match TRBD1. Unmatched junction bases numbered 3, after V lost 3 bases and J lost 4 bases. Germline V CDR1 and CDR2: SGHKS, YYEKEE (reference sequence). The CDR3 has 14 residues. In nucleotides, the CDR3 is TGTGCCAGCAGCTACGGGACAGGGGGGTACGAGCAGTACTTC. Its translation is CASSYGTGGYEQYF.

The V and J genes are TRBV21-1 and TRBJ2-4; TRBD2, the table's D call, was not compared with the DNA. TRBV21-1 is a listed pseudogene. The CDR3 has 12 amino acids. The CDR3 sequence is CARISGKNIQYF. The CDR3, as DNA: TGTGCCCGGATCAGCGGCAAAAACATTCAGTACTTC.

V and J are TRBV28 and TRBJ2-1, with D possibly TRBD1 on 5 matching bases. Deletions cut 6 bases from V and 12 bases from J, with 15 bases between. Germline CDR1 is MDHEN and CDR2 is SYDVKM. The CDR3 is 12 amino acids. CDR3 DNA sequence: TGTGCCAGCAGATCCACAGGAGACGGGCAGTTCTTC. Protein: CASRSTGDGQFF.

This clone was picked up a small number of times. CDR3 sequence reads: CATSRTKGVYTEAFF. In nucleotides, the CDR3 is TGTGCCACCAGCAGAACTAAGGGGGTGTACACTGAAGCTTTCTTT. The chain is built from TRBV15 and TRBJ1-1; D is perhaps TRBD1 (6 bases). The germline V gene has CDR1 LNHNV and CDR2 YYDKDF (reference sequence). Trimming shortened V by 2 bases and J by 3 bases, and 13 bases separated the two germline ends. The CDR3 covers 15 residues.

V gene TRBV19 combines with J gene TRBJ2-7; 9 nucleotides agree with TRBD2. V trimming: 5 bases; J trimming: 4 bases; junction bases outside the gene matches: 9. The CDR3 totals 15 residues. Germline CDR1 LNHDA, CDR2 SQIVND (reference sequence). The CDR3 loop is CASSSSGMKEYEQYF. The CDR3, as DNA: TGTGCCAGTAGTTCTAGCGGGATGAAAGAGTACGAGCAGTACTTC.

Only a few counts were recorded for this clone. The chain recombines TRBV2 with TRBJ2-2; 8 bases align to TRBD1. The V segment lost 6 bases and the J segment 5 bases; nucleotides outside the gene matches: 5. In germline, CDR1 is SNHLY, CDR2 FYNNEI. The CDR3 runs to 14 residues. The CDR3 loop is CASRGQGPTGELFF. CDR3 bases: TGTGCCAGCAGAGGACAGGGCCCTACCGGGGAGCTGTTTTTT.

There are a few counts of this clone. This chain uses TRBV10-3 with TRBJ2-7, with 7 bases identical to TRBD2. Germline CDR1 is ENHRY and CDR2 is SYGVKD. The CDR3 covers 14 residues. J was trimmed by 1 base and V by 10 bases; bases with no gene match: 10. CDR3 sequence reads: CASGWEGGSYEQYF. CDR3 in DNA: TGTGCCAGTGGTTGGGAGGGAGGGTCCTACGAGCAGTACTTC.

A few counts support this clone. The V gene is TRBV28, the J gene TRBJ1-1; D gene unclear. This CDR3 is built from 14 residues. V lost 6 bases and J 5 bases, leaving 16 bases between the germline ends. Germline V gene lookup returns CDR1 MDHEN and CDR2 SYDVKM. CDR3 sequence (DNA): TGTGCCAGCAGCCTCGGGTCGAAGTTTACTGAAGCTTTCTTT. Translated: CASSLGSKFTEAFF.

The V gene is TRBV5-4, the J gene TRBJ2-4, with D unclear. Trimming cost V 3 bases and J 1 base, with 5 bases left between them. This CDR3 contains 13 residues. Per germline, CDR1 SGHNT and CDR2 YYREEE (reference sequence). CDR3 amino acids: CASSSPAKNIQYF. For the CDR3, the DNA is TGTGCCAGCAGCTCCCCGGCCAAAAACATTCAGTACTTC.